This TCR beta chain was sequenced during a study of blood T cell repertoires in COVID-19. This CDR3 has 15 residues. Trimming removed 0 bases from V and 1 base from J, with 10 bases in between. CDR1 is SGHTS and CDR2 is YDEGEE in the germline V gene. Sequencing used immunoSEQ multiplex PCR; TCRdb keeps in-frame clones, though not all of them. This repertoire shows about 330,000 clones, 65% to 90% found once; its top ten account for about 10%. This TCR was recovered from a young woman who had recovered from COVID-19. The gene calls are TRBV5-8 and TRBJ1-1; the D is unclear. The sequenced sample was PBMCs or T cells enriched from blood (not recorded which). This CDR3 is CASSLALDWNTEAFF. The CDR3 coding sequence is TGTGCCAGCAGCTTGGCACTCGACTGGAACACTGAAGCTTTCTTT.